Listed below are T cell receptor beta chains from one sample, sequenced in a study of a mutant IDH1 vaccine in newly diagnosed glioma. Clones were read by immunoSEQ multiplex PCR, and TCRdb kept only the in-frame ones, dropping some. The sample lists 25,000 to 30,000 clones, roughly 90% occurring once. Their target antigens are unknown. Sequencing used PBMCs, obtained from a glioma patient whose treatment included an IDH1 peptide vaccine. The receptors were sampled from a young man with glioma. Both conserved end residues are part of each CDR3. The order of the fields is V gene, J gene, CDR3 protein.

V: TRBV5-1; J: TRBJ2-7; CDR3: CASSPELGETYEQYF
V: TRBV4-1; J: TRBJ1-2; CDR3: CASSQTQGAGYGYTF
V: TRBV7-2; J: TRBJ1-2; CDR3: CASSLGPSSAGYTF
V: TRBV18; J: TRBJ2-5; CDR3: CASSPMGQETQYF
V: TRBV7-6; J: TRBJ2-7; CDR3: CASSLAYSPGEQYF
V: TRBV30; J: TRBJ1-1; CDR3: CAWSPLTEAFF
V: TRBV10-2; J: TRBJ2-3; CDR3: CASSSAWDTQYF
V: TRBV29-1; J: TRBJ2-7; CDR3: CSARAFYEQYF
V: TRBV6-1; J: TRBJ2-5; CDR3: CASSDGLAGETQYF
V: TRBV6-1; J: TRBJ2-5; CDR3: CASSDPGRGKTQYF
V: TRBV9; J: TRBJ1-5; CDR3: CASSEGTGHNQPQHF
V: TRBV29-1; J: TRBJ1-1; CDR3: CSGTHSGGEAFF
V: TRBV7-6; J: TRBJ2-7; CDR3: CASSQQSGITSYEQYF
V: TRBV7-9; J: TRBJ1-1; CDR3: CAIDRGVTEAFF
V: TRBV5-4; J: TRBJ1-2; CDR3: CASSTPGPSYGYTF
V: TRBV15; J: TRBJ2-2; CDR3: CATSSRQYTGELFF
V: TRBV29-1; J: TRBJ1-3; CDR3: CSGGTGSGNTIYF
V: TRBV13; J: TRBJ2-7; CDR3: CASSLGLAGGGEQYF
V: TRBV11-2; J: TRBJ2-7; CDR3: CASSPTADYEQYF
V: TRBV7-9; J: TRBJ2-2; CDR3: CASSTGQGFTGELFF
V: TRBV30; J: TRBJ2-1; CDR3: CAWSILAGGANEQFF
V: TRBV18; J: TRBJ2-1; CDR3: CASSPQDSRGEQFF
V: TRBV29-1; J: TRBJ2-3; CDR3: CSVGAPRGRATDTQYF
V: TRBV28; J: TRBJ1-5; CDR3: CASSFRQGHQPQHF
V: TRBV19; J: TRBJ2-1; CDR3: CASSARYEQFF
V: TRBV18; J: TRBJ1-1; CDR3: CASSPKITTEAFF
V: TRBV6-5; J: TRBJ1-2; CDR3: CASSRQLWYGYTF
V: TRBV29-1; J: TRBJ2-2; CDR3: CSVEGGNTGELFF
V: TRBV20-1; J: TRBJ1-1; CDR3: CSANGAAEAFF
V: TRBV30; J: TRBJ1-1; CDR3: CAWGKTRKNTEAFF
V: TRBV7-9; J: TRBJ1-4; CDR3: CASSREGKLFF
V: TRBV29-1; J: TRBJ2-3; CDR3: CSVEDLRDTQYF
V: TRBV5-6; J: TRBJ1-2; CDR3: CASSSMDRSYGYTF
V: TRBV5-6; J: TRBJ1-5; CDR3: CASSRQHSNQPQHF
V: TRBV30; J: TRBJ1-5; CDR3: CAWSAYEPTGKSSNQPQHF
V: TRBV5-1; J: TRBJ2-2; CDR3: CASSRASLGDTGELFF